Presented here are 16 T cell receptor beta chains from one specimen sequenced in a study of blood T cells in healthy people across ages. A sample-barcoded 5' primer and a J-beta primer mix were used in a second PCR of roughly 7 to 11 cycles. In TCRdb, the 5' RACE reads were re-called with MiXCR into one record per CDR3 protein. This table has around 580,000 distinct CDR3 sequences, under 55% appearing once. The sequenced material came from blood. The receptor set was obtained from a man aged 80 or over in good health.

In its sample, this clonotype was seen many times. The chain is built from TRBV6-5 and TRBJ2-1, with TRBD2 matching 12 bases. CDR1 is MNHEY and CDR2 is SVGAGI in the germline V gene. This CDR3 has 17 residues. The ends lost 9 bases at V and 2 bases at J; junction bases unmatched: 11. The CDR3 here is CASTQGASGRAYNEQFF. CDR3 sequence (DNA): TGTGCCAGTACACAGGGGGCTAGCGGGAGGGCCTACAATGAGCAGTTCTTC.

Written as DNA, the CDR3 is TGTGCCAGCAGTTTATGGGGACTAGACAGGGTCGGGGTTGCTTTCTTT. Its translation: CASSLWGLDRVGVAFF. This chain connects TRBV28 to TRBJ1-1; 7 bases agree with TRBD1. Germline lookup yields CDR1 MDHEN and CDR2 SYDVKM. This CDR3 has 16 amino acids. Trimming cost V 0 bases and J 11 bases; bases outside gene matches: 15.

The chain employs TRBV6-2 or TRBV6-3 and TRBJ2-5, with D perhaps given as TRBD1 or TRBD2 (6 bases each). CDR1 and CDR2 (germline): MNHEY, SVGEGT. The CDR3 runs 15 residues. V was clipped by 5 bases and J by 2 bases, with 15 bases between them. DNA for the CDR3: TGTGCCAGCAGTGGGGGGCTGAGGTCACAAGAGACCCAGTACTTC. It yields the protein CASSGGLRSQETQYF.

As DNA, the CDR3 is TGTGCCAGCTTTCTAGCGGGGGGTGAGCAGTTCTTC. Translated, it gives CASFLAGGEQFF. This chain joins TRBV2 and TRBJ2-1; 11 positions agree with TRBD2. CDR1 and CDR2 from the germline V gene are SNHLY and FYNNEI. The V and J ends lost 8 bases and 9 bases, in that order; junction bases with no gene match: 3. The CDR3 has 12 amino acids. Full variable domain (outside the CDR3, taken from reference TRBV2 and TRBJ2-1): EPEVTQTPSHQVTQMGQEVILRCVPISNHLYFYWYRQILGQKVEFLVSFYNNEISEKSEIFDDQFSVERPDGSNFTLKIRSTKLEDSAMYFCASFLAGGEQFFGPGTRLTVL.

In regard to this clonotype: At one boundary the junction diverges from the germline segment, which might be a read error. The CDR3 region has the DNA TGCAGCGCCGGGACTAGCGGGAGGGCTCAAGATATGCAGTATTTT. Its translation is CSAGTSGRAQDMQYF. The chain is built from TRBV20-1 and TRBJ2-3; TRBD2 aligns across 16 bases. The V gene's germline CDR1 is DFQATT and CDR2 SNEGSKA (reference sequence). This CDR3 contains 15 residues.

This clonotype appeared a few times. V gene TRBV7-9 combines with J gene TRBJ1-5; TRBD1 is a possible D gene (6 bases). V was trimmed by 4 bases and J by 4 bases, leaving 23 bases between them. Per the germline V gene, CDR1 is SEHNR and CDR2 is FQNEAQ (reference sequence). The CDR3 contains 18 residues. This chain's CDR3 is CASSSDFLGGERNQPQHF. CDR3 coding DNA: TGTGCCAGCAGCTCCGACTTCCTAGGGGGGGAGAGGAATCAGCCCCAGCATTTT.

This clonotype has ten or more counts. The rearrangement uses TRBV5-6 and TRBJ2-1; no clear D gene. The germline V gene encodes CDR1 SGHDT and CDR2 YYEEEE. The CDR3 loop spans 13 amino acids. With 0 bases removed from V and 9 bases from J, the gap between germline ends came to 10 bases. The CDR3 is CASSLVRSTEQFF. CDR3 DNA sequence: TGTGCCAGCAGCTTGGTCCGCAGCACTGAGCAGTTCTTC.

The V and J genes are TRBV3-1 and TRBJ2-3, with D perhaps matching TRBD2 (6 bases). Trimming removed 1 base from V and 6 bases from J, with 11 bases in between. The CDR3 totals 14 residues. From germline, CDR1 is LGHDT and CDR2 YNNKEL (reference sequence). The CDR3, as DNA: TGTGCCAGCAGCCAAGGGCTAGCGTCTGATACGCAGTATTTT. Translation gives CASSQGLASDTQYF.

J is TRBJ2-6 and V is TRBV20-1; D uncertain. This CDR3 is built from 14 residues. Germline CDR1 reads DFQATT; CDR2 reads SNEGSKA (reference sequence). V gave up 3 bases and J gave up 2 bases, with 8 bases separating them. CDR3 DNA: TGCAGTGCTAGCGGGTTTCCTGGGGCCAACGTCCTGACTTTC. It is translated as CSASGFPGANVLTF.

The chain uses TRBV7-2 and TRBJ2-2; no clear D. CDR1 and CDR2 from the germline V gene are SGHTA and FQGNSA. V was shortened by 8 bases and J by 7 bases, with 11 bases between the two germline ends. The CDR3 runs 12 residues. This CDR3 is CASGSNGGELFF. CDR3 nucleotides: TGTGCCAGCGGATCAAATGGCGGGGAGCTGTTTTTT.

V usage is TRBV7-2 and J usage is TRBJ1-4; the D gene is possibly TRBD1 (6 bases). Per the germline V gene, CDR1 is SGHTA and CDR2 is FQGNSA. The germline V and J ends were trimmed by 5 bases and 7 bases, with 17 bases remaining between them. This CDR3 spans 15 amino acids. CDR3 nucleotides: TGTGCCAGCAGCCTGATGGGCAGGGGTGGTGAAAAACTGTTTTTT. Residues: CASSLMGRGGEKLFF.

Only a few counts were recorded for this clonotype. The V gene is TRBV2, the J gene TRBJ2-1, with D unresolved. The length of the CDR3 is 13 residues. Germline loops: CDR1 SNHLY, CDR2 FYNNEI. V was clipped by 1 base and J by 3 bases, with 4 bases between them. This CDR3 is CASSEGVYNEQFF. CDR3 nucleotides: TGTGCCAGCAGTGAAGGAGTCTACAATGAGCAGTTCTTC.

As to this clonotype: Since a much larger clone is just one base distant, this may be a read error. V and J are TRBV12-3 or TRBV12-4 and TRBJ1-6; D remains ambiguous. The CDR3 is made up of 12 amino acids. Trimming stripped 4 bases from V and 9 bases from J, with 7 bases between. CDR3 sequence reads: CASSYGSSPLHF. In DNA, the CDR3 is TGTGCCAGCAGTTACGGGAGTTCACCCCTCCACTTT.

This clonotype was seen repeatedly, ten times or more. This chain joins TRBV6-6 and TRBJ2-1; D is undetermined. The CDR3 length is 11 residues. CDR1 and CDR2 (germline): MNHNY, SVGAGI (reference sequence). V gave up 7 bases and J gave up 7 bases, with 8 bases separating them. CDR3 DNA sequence: TGTGCCAGCACGACTGAAAATGAGCAGTTCTTC. Residues: CASTTENEQFF.

The V and J genes are TRBV20-1 and TRBJ2-1; possibly TRBD1 or TRBD2 for D (6 bases each). Gene TRBJ2-7 matches the end of the DNA better, so the J call may be wrong. Germline-derived CDR1 and CDR2 are DFQATT and SNEGSKA (reference sequence). The CDR3 covers 15 residues. The CDR3 sequence: CSAEQGRSSYNEQYF. Here the CDR3 DNA reads TGCAGTGCGGAGCAGGGGAGGAGCTCCTACAATGAGCAGTACTTC.

The chain joins TRBV20-1 to TRBJ2-1, with TRBD2 identical over 11 bases. There are 15 residues in the CDR3. After removal of 5 bases from V and 5 bases from J, the junction contained 8 bases not matched to a gene. Germline CDR1 DFQATT, CDR2 SNEGSKA (reference sequence). CDR3: CSAGPLAGGNNEQFF. CDR3 in DNA: TGCAGTGCTGGCCCTCTAGCGGGGGGTAACAATGAGCAGTTCTTC.